Listed below are T cell receptor beta chains from one sample, sequenced in a study of cytomegalovirus exposure and HLA in healthy donors. Data came from immunoSEQ multiplex PCR; TCRdb stores just in-frame clones and leaves some out. This sample carries 90,000 to 120,000 clones, around 76% of them seen once, and the ten largest clones take about 2%. The sample comprised PBMCs. The receptors come from a man between 18 and 29 years old in good health and CMV-seronegative. CDR3s leave out the opening cysteine and the closing phenylalanine or tryptophan. D genes are given only for firm matches.

d_call: TRBD1
v_call: TRBV2
cdr3_aa: ASRAGGLPDTQY

d_call: .
v_call: TRBV5-4
cdr3_aa: ASSFGRGAGYEQY

d_call: .
v_call: TRBV6-1
cdr3_aa: ASTVEVLKTGELF

d_call: TRBD1
v_call: TRBV5-6
cdr3_aa: ASSLPGQGADTQY

d_call: .
v_call: TRBV2
cdr3_aa: ASIRGYGGELF

d_call: TRBD1
v_call: TRBV28
cdr3_aa: ASSFEGARNYGYT

d_call: .
v_call: TRBV7-6
cdr3_aa: ASSLKLGDTQY

d_call: TRBD1
v_call: TRBV5-4
cdr3_aa: ASSGEQGGRQETQY

d_call: .
v_call: TRBV9
cdr3_aa: ASSAQTGPNTEAF

d_call: .
v_call: TRBV6-6
cdr3_aa: ASSWETDTDTQY

d_call: .
v_call: TRBV6-5
cdr3_aa: ASSYSKGLGEQF

d_call: .
v_call: TRBV9
cdr3_aa: ASRSYVGELF

d_call: TRBD1
v_call: TRBV7-9
cdr3_aa: SSSSGFEWDRSSYEQY

d_call: TRBD1
v_call: TRBV18
cdr3_aa: ASSQGGGVDGTEAF

d_call: .
v_call: TRBV5-1
cdr3_aa: ASSLDRYEQY

d_call: TRBD1
v_call: TRBV5-1
cdr3_aa: ASSSGQDNSPLH

d_call: .
v_call: TRBV5-6
cdr3_aa: ASSLGLSSYEQY

d_call: TRBD1
v_call: TRBV28
cdr3_aa: ASTTGVSYEQY

d_call: TRBD1
v_call: TRBV18
cdr3_aa: ASSPKKGANTEAF

d_call: TRBD1
v_call: TRBV29-1
cdr3_aa: SVLTGGNYGYT

d_call: .
v_call: TRBV14
cdr3_aa: ASSQETSPGLYGYT

d_call: TRBD2
v_call: TRBV2
cdr3_aa: ATPGGGYNEQF

d_call: TRBD1
v_call: TRBV6-5
cdr3_aa: ASSYSSTGAETQY

d_call: .
v_call: TRBV4-3
cdr3_aa: ASSQETTTVSYEQY

d_call: .
v_call: TRBV14
cdr3_aa: ASSQDVDRGYYNEQF

d_call: .
v_call: TRBV28
cdr3_aa: ASSTLGGAEKLF

d_call: TRBD1
v_call: TRBV7-2
cdr3_aa: ASSLVLGGGRNEQF

d_call: TRBD2
v_call: TRBV25-1
cdr3_aa: ASRASGGYEQF

d_call: TRBD1
v_call: TRBV5-4
cdr3_aa: ASSSGQLGSPLH

d_call: .
v_call: TRBV7-2
cdr3_aa: ASSNGHNSGNTIY

d_call: .
v_call: TRBV12-5
cdr3_aa: ASGWGDEQF

d_call: TRBD2
v_call: TRBV9
cdr3_aa: ASSALSSGGAQNIQY

d_call: .
v_call: TRBV4-2
cdr3_aa: ASSQGEGGSGANVLT

d_call: .
v_call: TRBV4-1
cdr3_aa: ASSHPRRREETQY

d_call: TRBD1
v_call: TRBV18
cdr3_aa: ASSPIPGTGRNEQF

d_call: TRBD1
v_call: TRBV5-6
cdr3_aa: ASSLQGGGETQY

d_call: .
v_call: TRBV2
cdr3_aa: AGRLSNTGELF

d_call: .
v_call: TRBV28
cdr3_aa: ASEREAGYSNEQF

d_call: .
v_call: TRBV6-4
cdr3_aa: ASSERGGYGYT

d_call: .
v_call: TRBV10-3
cdr3_aa: AISESRGGSDTQY

d_call: .
v_call: TRBV29-1
cdr3_aa: SVETPPYGGHGELF

d_call: .
v_call: TRBV19
cdr3_aa: ASSISDSPLH

d_call: TRBD2
v_call: TRBV7-9
cdr3_aa: ASSRSGGATGELF

d_call: .
v_call: TRBV7-6
cdr3_aa: ASSLEGRGGYT

d_call: .
v_call: TRBV5-1
cdr3_aa: ASSSFVSSGNTIY

d_call: TRBD1
v_call: TRBV2
cdr3_aa: AKQTGARYEQF

d_call: .
v_call: TRBV7-8
cdr3_aa: ASSSQDKNTEAF